These 10 T cell receptor beta chains were sequenced from one sample in a study of OX40 agonist ivuxolimab in advanced cancers. Profiled with immunoSEQ multiplex PCR; TCRdb holds only in-frame clones, not every one. This sample yields some 65,000 clones, of which about nine tenths are seen a single time; approximately 2.6% belongs to the top ten. This sample comprised CD4+ or CD8+ T cells sorted from blood, obtained in a trial of the OX40 agonist ivuxolimab. These receptors were obtained from an adult with an advanced solid tumor such as melanoma, head and neck, liver or kidney cancer.

V gene TRBV6-5 combines with J gene TRBJ1-2, with TRBD1 matching 9 bases. V trimming: 6 bases; J trimming: 6 bases; junction bases outside the gene matches: 11. The CDR3 sequence is 15 residues long. Germline V gives CDR1 MNHEY, CDR2 SVGAGI. In DNA form, the CDR3 reads TGTGCCAGCAGCGATACCCCCGGGACAGGGAATGGCTACACCTTC. It codes for CASSDTPGTGNGYTF.

The rearrangement uses TRBV2 and TRBJ1-1; TRBD1 might be the D (5 bases). CDR3 length: 16 residues. Germline-derived CDR1 and CDR2 are SNHLY and FYNNEI. Deletions cut 5 bases from V and 1 base from J, with 17 bases between. The DNA of the CDR3 is TGTGCCAGCAGTATTGCAACCCTCGGACAGAACACTGAAGCTTTCTTT. It codes for CASSIATLGQNTEAFF.

The rearrangement joins TRBV27 to TRBJ2-2; D not certain. In germline, CDR1 is MNHEY, CDR2 SMNVEV (reference sequence). V lost 7 bases, J lost 9 bases, and 18 bases lay in between. The CDR3 consists of 14 residues. CDR3 DNA: TGTGCCAGCACCCCCCTCACTCAGTCCCGGGAGCTGTTTTTT. Its translation: CASTPLTQSRELFF.

This clone was counted a single time. The chain combines TRBV2 with TRBJ1-2, with TRBD1 as a possible D gene (6 bases). Germline loops: CDR1 SNHLY, CDR2 FYNNEI. CDR3 length: 14 residues. Trimming stripped 8 bases from V and 5 bases from J, with 18 bases between. CDR3 residues: CASDRGAEGYGYTF. The CDR3 DNA reads TGTGCCAGCGATAGGGGGGCAGAGGGGTATGGCTACACCTTC.

This clone was detected only a few times. The chain joins TRBV28 to TRBJ1-5; D remains ambiguous. The germline V gene has CDR1 MDHEN and CDR2 SYDVKM. The CDR3 totals 13 residues. V was clipped by 4 bases and J by 5 bases, with 9 bases between them. The CDR3 is CASSSGLDQPQHF. The CDR3 DNA follows: TGTGCCAGCAGTTCCGGGTTGGATCAGCCCCAGCATTTT.

The chain is built from TRBV7-2 and TRBJ1-1; a weak D match, TRBD1 (6 bases). This CDR3 contains 13 residues. The germline gives CDR1 SGHTA, CDR2 FQGNSA. V was trimmed by 5 bases and J by 2 bases, leaving 9 bases between them. CDR3 in amino acids: CASSGQTNTEAFF. DNA of the CDR3: TGTGCCAGCAGCGGACAGACAAACACTGAAGCTTTCTTT.

The chain employs TRBV5-1 and TRBJ1-1; maybe TRBD1 (5 bases). Trimming left V 2 bases short and J 5 bases short, with 10 bases between. The CDR3 covers 13 residues. CDR1 is SGHRS and CDR2 is YFSETQ in the germline V gene. This chain's CDR3 is CASSFGRETEAFF. The CDR3 DNA is TGCGCCAGCAGCTTCGGCAGGGAGACTGAAGCTTTCTTT.

This clone was observed a handful of times. The J gene is TRBJ2-3, the V gene TRBV30; 9 nucleotides match TRBD1. Losses at the gene ends were 6 bases for V and 3 bases for J; bases not matched to a gene: 10. Germline V gene lookup returns CDR1 GTSNPN and CDR2 SVGIG (reference sequence). The CDR3 has 15 residues. CDR3: CACKTTGGKTDTQYF. CDR3 DNA sequence: TGTGCCTGCAAGACGACAGGGGGGAAAACAGATACGCAGTATTTT.

This chain links TRBV19 with TRBJ1-5; weak D call: TRBD1 (6 bases). The CDR3 consists of 16 residues. Trimming shortened V by 8 bases and J by 1 base, and 18 bases separated the two germline ends. Germline loops: CDR1 LNHDA, CDR2 SQIVND (reference sequence). CDR3 amino acids: CASGRGRTLSNQPQHF. CDR3 DNA sequence: TGTGCCAGTGGGCGGGGGCGGACTTTGAGCAATCAGCCCCAGCATTTT.

The chain combines TRBV2 with TRBJ2-7, with TRBD1 identical over 8 bases. CDR3 length: 14 amino acids. Germline CDR1 reads SNHLY; CDR2 reads FYNNEI. Trimming cost V 5 bases and J 6 bases; bases outside gene matches: 9. The CDR3 coding sequence is TGTGCCAGCAGTCACGGACAGGGTGAGCGCGAGCAGTACTTC. Translation gives CASSHGQGEREQYF. Full variable domain (rest looked up from reference TRBV2 and TRBJ2-7): EPEVTQTPSHQVTQMGQEVILRCVPISNHLYFYWYRQILGQKVEFLVSFYNNEISEKSEIFDDQFSVERPDGSNFTLKIRSTKLEDSAMYFCASSHGQGEREQYFGPGTRLTVT.